These 15 T cell receptor beta chains share one sample of origin, sequenced in a study of cytomegalovirus exposure and HLA in healthy donors. PCR used 60 Vbeta primers and 13 Jbeta primers. Data came from immunoSEQ multiplex PCR; TCRdb stores just in-frame clones and leaves some out. The table lists over 150,000 clones, 80% to 85% of them singletons. Sample: PBMCs. Source of these receptors: a human donor in good health.

The V gene is TRBV25-1, the J gene TRBJ2-1; a possible D gene is TRBD1 (5 bases). CDR3 length: 14 residues. Germline V gene sequence: CDR1 MGHDK, CDR2 SYGVNS. V dropped 0 bases and J dropped 6 bases, with 9 bases sitting between them. CDR3 DNA: TGTGCCAGCAGTGAATACAGGGTTGGCAATGAGCAGTTCTTC. Protein: CASSEYRVGNEQFF.

The J gene is TRBJ2-7, the V gene TRBV11-2; TRBD2 matches at 9 bases. J was trimmed by 7 bases and V by 1 base; bases with no gene match: 8. The CDR3 runs 15 residues. The germline CDR1 and CDR2 sequences are SGHAT and FQNNGV. DNA for the CDR3: TGTGCCAGCAGCTTAGTTGGCGGGGGGGCCGGAGAGCAGTACTTC. Its protein is CASSLVGGGAGEQYF.

This clone was detected only once. One end of the junction varies from germline; a read error may be responsible. CDR3 sequence (DNA): TGTTCCAGCAGCTTAGTTCACTACGAGCAGTACTTC. Its protein product is CSSSLVHYEQYF. The V and J genes are TRBV7-9 and TRBJ2-7; D ambiguous. The CDR3 covers 12 residues. The V gene's germline CDR1 is SEHNR and CDR2 FQNEAQ (reference sequence).

The chain employs TRBV2 and TRBJ2-3; no firm D call. CDR1 and CDR2 (germline): SNHLY, FYNNEI. The length of the CDR3 is 14 residues. The V gene lost 6 bases and the J gene lost 0 bases, with 10 bases spanning the gap. Written as DNA, the CDR3 is TGTGCCAGCAGCCGCAGTAAAAGCACAGATACGCAGTATTTT. It specifies CASSRSKSTDTQYF.

V gene TRBV5-1 combines with J gene TRBJ2-7, with D maybe TRBD1 (6 bases). Trimming took off 4 bases at V and 2 bases at J, with 13 bases between the two ends. The CDR3 is 14 residues long. Germline lookup yields CDR1 SGHRS and CDR2 YFSETQ. CDR3 region: CASSEDRHTYEQYF. Here the CDR3 DNA reads TGCGCCAGCAGCGAGGACAGACACACCTACGAGCAGTACTTC.

The chain employs TRBV5-5 and TRBJ2-2; possibly TRBD1 for D (6 bases). Germline V gene sequence: CDR1 SGHKS, CDR2 YYEKEE (reference sequence). The CDR3 is 15 amino acids. V lost 8 bases, J lost 1 base, and 15 bases lay in between. CDR3 sequence: CASLAGGLNTGELFF. The CDR3 DNA reads as TGTGCCAGTCTCGCTGGGGGCTTGAACACCGGGGAGCTGTTTTTT.

The chain carries TRBV7-9 and TRBJ1-1, with 7 nucleotides matching TRBD1. Germline trimming cut 11 bases from V and 2 bases from J; bases unmatched to any gene: 5. The V gene's germline CDR1 is SEHNR and CDR2 FQNEAQ (reference sequence). This CDR3 has 12 amino acids. The CDR3 loop is CAVRQGNTEAFF. The CDR3 DNA follows: TGTGCCGTACGACAGGGAAACACTGAAGCTTTCTTT.

This chain connects TRBV7-2 to TRBJ2-5, with D maybe TRBD2 (5 bases). There are 19 residues in the CDR3. Germline lookup yields CDR1 SGHTA and CDR2 FQGNSA. V shed 2 bases and J shed 1 base, with 23 bases lying between them. CDR3 loop: CASSLWATIATSPQETQYF. The CDR3 DNA reads TGTGCCAGCAGCTTATGGGCGACTATAGCGACATCTCCCCAAGAGACCCAGTACTTC.

The chain uses TRBV5-1 and TRBJ2-2, with D tentatively TRBD1 (6 bases). From germline, CDR1 is SGHRS and CDR2 YFSETQ. This CDR3 contains 15 residues. V was clipped by 3 bases and J by 0 bases, with 9 bases between them. The DNA for the CDR3 is TGCGCCAGCAGCTCCGGGACACCGAACACCGGGGAGCTGTTTTTT. This codes for CASSSGTPNTGELFF.

V gene TRBV10-1 combines with J gene TRBJ2-1; TRBD2 matches 11 bases. There are 17 residues in the CDR3. V was clipped by 6 bases and J by 0 bases; unmatched bases: 7. CDR1 is WNHNN, CDR2 SYGVQD, per germline (reference sequence). CDR3 sequence reads: CASSHRTSGYSYNEQFF. The CDR3 DNA follows: TGCGCCAGCAGCCACAGGACTAGCGGGTACTCCTACAATGAGCAGTTCTTC.

This clone was detected once. The chain uses TRBV2 and TRBJ2-1; 10 bases align to TRBD2. Trimming took 9 bases from V and 5 from J; bases not matched to a gene: 4. The germline V gene encodes CDR1 SNHLY and CDR2 FYNNEI. The CDR3 spans 13 residues. CDR3 amino acids: CARAGLANNEQFF. CDR3 sequence (DNA): TGTGCCAGAGCGGGACTAGCGAACAATGAGCAGTTCTTC.

This clone was recorded once. V and J are TRBV6-1 and TRBJ1-3; D is uncertain. Between the trimmed V and J ends, which lost 0 bases and 0 bases, there was a span of 9 bases. Germline loops: CDR1 MNHNS, CDR2 SASEGT. The length of the CDR3 is 16 residues. CDR3 in DNA: TGTGCCAGCAGTGAAGCGCGGGCGAGCTCTGGAAACACCATATATTTT. Residues: CASSEARASSGNTIYF.

The chain has TRBV6-7 and TRBJ2-7, with D uncertain. TRBV6-7 is designated an ORF whose function remains uncertain. This CDR3 is built from 16 residues. The V end lost 3 bases, the J end lost 0 bases, and 15 bases lay between the germline ends. The CDR3 sequence is CASSYPVGPSSYEQYF. The CDR3 DNA reads as TGTGCCAGCAGTTATCCCGTTGGGCCGAGCTCCTACGAGCAGTACTTC.

The chain joins TRBV2 to TRBJ2-2, with a weak D call TRBD1 (6 bases). This CDR3 has 20 amino acids. V lost 4 bases and J 0 bases, leaving 24 bases between the germline ends. Germline V lookup: CDR1 SNHLY, CDR2 FYNNEI. Here the CDR3 DNA reads TGTGCCAGCAGTGTCTCGTTTTTGGGGGCTACTCGATCGAACACCGGGGAGCTGTTTTTT. Its translation is CASSVSFLGATRSNTGELFF.

The V call is TRBV7-9, the J call TRBJ2-3; the D gene is possibly TRBD1 (6 bases). Germline values: CDR1 SEHNR, CDR2 FQNEAQ (reference sequence). The ends were cut back, 1 base at V and 6 bases at J, with 8 bases in the middle. The CDR3 runs 13 residues. The CDR3 protein is CASSLGRGDTQYF. The CDR3 DNA reads TGTGCCAGCAGCTTAGGAAGGGGGGATACGCAGTATTTT.